This record concerns one TCR beta chain sequence. CDR3 length: 16 residues. After removal of 3 bases from V and 5 bases from J, the junction contained 12 bases not matched to a gene. The V gene's germline CDR1 is SGHNT and CDR2 YYREEE (reference sequence). This sample was taken from a study of blood T cell repertoires in COVID-19. Sequencing was performed with immunoSEQ multiplex PCR; in TCRdb, only in-frame clones are kept and a portion is missing. The sample holds roughly 140,000 clones, approximately 73% seen once. This sequence joins TRBV5-4 and TRBJ2-7, with 9 bases that match TRBD2. This receptor was identified in a woman aged 80 or older with acute or convalescent COVID-19. Sequenced sample: peripheral blood. DNA of the CDR3: TGTGCCAGCAGCTCGGTCGGCGGGACTAGCACTCACGAGCAGTACTTC. Protein product: CASSSVGGTSTHEQYF.